One TCR beta chain is described in this entry. This record comes from a study of cytomegalovirus exposure and HLA in healthy donors. Assay used: immunoSEQ multiplex PCR; TCRdb lists only in-frame clones, some missing. The table includes tens of thousands of clones, 80% to 90% detected once. V was shortened by 4 bases and J by 2 bases, with 10 bases between the two germline ends. CDR1 and CDR2 from the germline V gene are SGHRS and YFSETQ. The CDR3 is 14 amino acids. The sequence came from a young woman in good health and CMV-seronegative. The sample taken for sequencing was PBMCs. The chain employs TRBV5-1 and TRBJ1-3; D uncertain. DNA of the CDR3: TGCGCCAGCAGCCCCTCACGGGCTGGAAACACCATATATTTT. Its protein product is CASSPSRAGNTIYF.